What follows are 6 T cell receptor beta chains derived from one specimen sequenced in a study of blood T cell repertoires in COVID-19 (dated by TCRdb to about 2020). Libraries were prepared through the immunoSEQ multiplex PCR assay. What TCRdb holds here is the immuneACCESS table cut down to in-frame rearrangements. Part of the clones is not present; checked against another copy, under half of the missing clones reflect an unresolved V gene, and the others are unexplained. The sample table records about 40,000 clones; 89% of these occur just once. The ten most abundant clones make up 0.4% of the sample. The sample comprised peripheral blood. These receptors were obtained from a human donor in a cohort sampled during active COVID-19.

The rearrangement links TRBV27 to TRBJ1-1; 7 bases line up with TRBD1. Losses at the gene ends were 7 bases for V and 0 bases for J; bases not matched to a gene: 14. The CDR3 loop spans 17 amino acids. In germline, CDR1 is MNHEY, CDR2 SMNVEV (reference sequence). In nucleotides, the CDR3 is TGTGCCAGCATCCCGATCGCGGGACAGCTCATGAACACTGAAGCTTTCTTT. This sequence encodes CASIPIAGQLMNTEAFF.

This chain connects TRBV19 to TRBJ1-2; 12 bases are a match to TRBD1. V lost 8 bases and J lost 6; bases outside the gene matches: 4. The CDR3 has 13 residues. Looked up from germline, CDR1 is LNHDA and CDR2 is SQIVND (reference sequence). CDR3 protein: CASRDRGRDGYTF. CDR3 in DNA: TGTGCCAGTCGGGACAGGGGGCGGGATGGCTACACCTTC.

The rearrangement uses TRBV19 and TRBJ1-5; TRBD1 is a possible D gene (5 bases). The CDR3 totals 15 residues. From germline, CDR1 is LNHDA and CDR2 SQIVND (reference sequence). V lost 3 bases to trimming and J lost 1 base, with 10 bases between them. As DNA, the CDR3 is TGTGCCAGTAGTATTGCGGGACGGAGCAATCAGCCCCAGCATTTT. It codes for CASSIAGRSNQPQHF. Drawing the rest from reference TRBV19 and TRBJ1-5, the complete variable domain is DGGITQSPKYLFRKEGQNVTLSCEQNLNHDAMYWYRQDPGQGLRLIYYSQIVNDFQKGDIAEGYSVSREKKESFPLTVTSAQKNPTAFYLCASSIAGRSNQPQHFGDGTRLSIL.

V usage is TRBV7-2 and J usage is TRBJ2-1; weak D call: TRBD2 (5 bases). Germline assignment: CDR1 SGHTA and CDR2 FQGNSA. V was pared by 5 bases and J by 6 bases, with 17 bases between. The CDR3 consists of 15 residues. As DNA, the CDR3 is TGTGCCAGCAGCCAAGAGGGCCGTCGCAGCAATGAGCAGTTCTTC. Translation: CASSQEGRRSNEQFF.

The rearrangement uses TRBV18 and TRBJ1-2; the match to TRBD1 covers 7 bases. The CDR3 spans 18 residues. Germline V gene data show CDR1 as KGHSH and CDR2 as LQKENI. V shed 0 bases, J shed 3 bases, and the junction held 13 bases outside the gene matches. The CDR3 nucleotides read TGTGCCAGCTCACCACCTGGGACACAGGGGCCAATTGACTATGGCTACACCTTC. Translating gives CASSPPGTQGPIDYGYTF.

This chain joins TRBV4-3 and TRBJ2-7, with D possibly matching TRBD1 (5 bases). V was cut by 5 bases and J by 4 bases, with 12 bases left in between. The CDR3 runs to 13 residues. Germline CDR1 is LGHNA and CDR2 is YSLEER. CDR3 sequence (DNA): TGCGCCAGCAGCAGAGTTGGGGCGTACGAGCAGTACTTC. Translating gives CASSRVGAYEQYF.